This TCR beta chain was observed in a study of T cells in Graves' hyperthyroidism and ophthalmopathy. General observations from the study: Model predictions of ophthalmopathy came a median around 7.1 months before onset.

TCR beta CDR3 regions were amplified from RNA transcripts. First-round RT-PCR of the TCR CDR3 relied on the HTBI primer set. TCRdb independently ran MiXCR on the multiplex PCR reads; one entry per CDR3 protein. The table includes about 130,000 distinct CDR3 sequences, over 20% detected once. Trimming took 7 bases from V and 5 from J, leaving 11 bases between them. The CDR3 totals 12 residues. The germline V gene encodes CDR1 LNHDA and CDR2 SQIVND (reference sequence). This clonotype appeared a few times. What it binds is not known. This sequence was found in a woman aged 45 to 65 with Graves' hyperthyroidism that later progressed to Graves' ophthalmopathy. The sample consisted of blood. V and J are TRBV19 and TRBJ1-1; a possible D gene is TRBD1 (6 bases). The CDR3 DNA sequence: TGTGCCAGTAAAAGGGGGGATACTGAAGCTTTCTTT. As protein: CASKRGDTEAFF.